The 8 T cell receptor beta chains below come from one sample, sequenced in a study of cytomegalovirus exposure and HLA in healthy donors. Primers included in the PCR were 60 Vbeta and 13 Jbeta primers. This table comes from immunoSEQ multiplex PCR, and its TCRdb copy is limited to in-frame clones, with some not included. The sample yields about 110,000 clones, around three quarters seen once. Input material: PBMCs. Receptor source: a young man in good health and CMV-seronegative.

The chain couples TRBV28 to TRBJ2-7; 8 bases fit TRBD2. The CDR3 consists of 15 residues. Germline lookup yields CDR1 MDHEN and CDR2 SYDVKM. The trim removed 6 bases at V and 2 bases at J, leaving 9 bases unmatched. The CDR3 spells CASSSSGGLTYEQYF. CDR3 DNA sequence: TGTGCCAGCAGCTCAAGCGGGGGCTTAACCTACGAGCAGTACTTC.

This clone was counted a few times. The rearrangement uses TRBV6-1 and TRBJ1-1, with 9 bases lining up with TRBD1. Germline assignment: CDR1 MNHNS and CDR2 SASEGT. V gave up 4 bases and J gave up 5 bases; unmatched junction bases: 5. The length of the CDR3 is 14 residues. The CDR3 DNA reads as TGTGCCAGCAGTGGCAGGACAGGGGTAACTGAAGCTTTCTTT. Protein: CASSGRTGVTEAFF.

The chain carries TRBV28 and TRBJ2-2; 11 bases line up with TRBD2. The trim removed 3 bases at V and 7 bases at J, leaving 10 bases unmatched. The CDR3 consists of 17 residues. Germline V gene sequence: CDR1 MDHEN, CDR2 SYDVKM. CDR3 sequence: CASSFPQTSGVDGELFF. The CDR3 DNA reads TGTGCCAGCAGTTTCCCCCAGACTAGCGGGGTCGACGGGGAGCTGTTTTTT.

The genes are TRBV28 and TRBJ1-5; D not certain. V dropped 5 bases and J dropped 1 base, with 21 bases sitting between them. This CDR3 comprises 18 residues. Germline V gene data show CDR1 as MDHEN and CDR2 as SYDVKM. CDR3 region: CASSPSTGGLRSNQPQHF. For the CDR3, the DNA is TGTGCCAGCAGTCCATCCACGGGCGGGTTACGGAGCAATCAGCCCCAGCATTTT. The whole variable domain, filled in from reference TRBV28 and TRBJ1-5, reads DVKVTQSSRYLVKRTGEKVFLECVQDMDHENMFWYRQDPGLGLRLIYFSYDVKMKEKGDIPEGYSVSREKKERFSLILESASTNQTSMYLCASSPSTGGLRSNQPQHFGDGTRLSIL.

The CDR3 here is CASSLGADRGSDTQYF. DNA of the CDR3: TGCGCCAGCAGCTTGGGGGCGGACAGGGGTTCAGATACGCAGTATTTT. This chain uses TRBV5-1 with TRBJ2-3, with 9 bases aligning to TRBD1. This CDR3 is built from 16 residues. V dropped 0 bases and J dropped 4; count of bases not matched to a gene: 6. Germline V gene sequence: CDR1 SGHRS, CDR2 YFSETQ.

A single count supports this clone. The CDR3 region has the DNA TGTGCCATCAGCCAAGCCTCCCCTGGGCCCGAGCAGTTCTTC. As protein: CAISQASPGPEQFF. The V gene is TRBV10-3, the J gene TRBJ2-1, with D hard to call. Germline CDR1 reads ENHRY; CDR2 reads SYGVKD. V dropped 6 bases and J dropped 10 bases, with 19 bases sitting between them. This CDR3 comprises 14 residues.

The CDR3 DNA reads TGTGCCAGCAGCTTGAGGCGAGTTGGCCACGAGCAGTACTTC. Translating gives CASSLRRVGHEQYF. J is TRBJ2-7 and V is TRBV7-8; D unresolved. Trimming cost V 3 bases and J 5 bases, with 14 bases left between them. This CDR3 has 14 residues. Germline-derived CDR1 and CDR2 are SGHVS and FQNEAQ.

The chain is built from TRBV7-9 and TRBJ2-7, with 7 bases identical to TRBD1. The CDR3 runs to 16 residues. CDR1 SEHNR and CDR2 FQNEAQ come from the germline V gene (reference sequence). Trimming took 4 bases from V and 3 from J; bases not matched to a gene: 12. The CDR3 DNA follows: TGTGCCAGCAGCTCCTTCGCCGAGACAGGGCTCTACGAGCAGTACTTC. Translation gives CASSSFAETGLYEQYF.